The present TCR beta chain was sequenced within a study of shared clonotypes between healthy human individuals. Using immunoSEQ multiplex PCR, the repertoire was profiled, and TCRdb retains in-frame clones only, with some absent. The sample holds 700,000 or so clones; 72% are singletons and the top ten take approximately 1.8%. This clone has just one count. J lost 6 bases, V lost 4 bases, and 8 bases had no gene match. The CDR3 length is 16 residues. In germline, CDR1 is SGHNT, CDR2 YYREEE (reference sequence). The sequence came from a woman aged 30 to 39 in good health. V is TRBV5-4 and J is TRBJ2-3; TRBD2 aligns across 13 bases. The material sequenced was memory CD4+ T cells sorted from blood. Indicated subset: CD45RA-negative fraction. The CDR3 here is CASSPTSGRLWDTQYF. The CDR3 DNA reads TGTGCCAGCAGCCCGACTAGCGGGAGGCTCTGGGATACGCAGTATTTT.